This T cell receptor beta chain was obtained from a study of T-cell memory formation after mild COVID-19. Study-wide results and limits: Those CD4+ clones that contracted were mainly in CM and EM (CD8+ ones in EMRA). Certain responding clones were present in pre-infection memory, suggesting participation of cross-reactive memory.

The CDR3 loop spans 13 amino acids. V lost 1 base and J 7 bases, leaving 8 bases between the germline ends. Amplification by 5'RACE using constant-segment primers produced TCR alpha and TCR beta cDNA libraries that carried sample barcodes and UMIs. Each CDR3 protein gets one entry after TCRdb re-called the 5' RACE reads with MiXCR. Among about 200,000 distinct CDR3 sequences listed, around 17% were seen once. Notes on this clonotype: Its antigen remains unknown.

J is TRBJ1-5 and V is TRBV12-3 or TRBV12-4, with unresolved D. The sequence was obtained from an adult woman who had mild COVID-19 (a few samples of this study predate the infection). Cell type and time point are not known. The specimen was PBMCs or a T cell subset sorted from them (not recorded which). The CDR3 spells CASSLGTRQPQHF. The CDR3 DNA is TGTGCCAGCAGTTTAGGAACGAGACAGCCCCAGCATTTT.